This TCR beta chain was identified in a study of glioma-infiltrating T cells. Study-wide background: WHO grade II oligodendrogliomas or astrocytomas, plus non-recurrent WHO grade IV glioblastomas, were sampled. Presurgical dexamethasone in glioma patients lasted six or fewer days. Study findings and constraints: Tissue-blood divergence was below expectation in non-neoplastic patients, above in gliomas.

Using RNA template, CDR3s of TCR alpha and beta were amplified with iRepertoire arm-PCR. MiXCR was run by TCRdb on the multiplex PCR reads, yielding one entry per CDR3 protein. The sample records fewer than 500,000 distinct CDR3 sequences, roughly two fifths being singletons. This clonotype has a handful of counts. Its antigen is not identified. The TCR originated in a human donor with low-grade glioma or glioblastoma, undergoing nonglioma brain surgery, or in good health (not recorded which). Sequencing was done on a sample of glioma tissue, nonneoplastic brain tissue, or PBMCs (not recorded which).

The CDR3 bases are TGTGCCAGCAGTTCCCCCGGGACTAGGGGCGATGAGCAGTTCTTC. It translates to CASSSPGTRGDEQFF. The chain carries TRBV6-2 or TRBV6-3 and TRBJ2-1; 8 bases agree with TRBD2. Germline V lookup: CDR1 MNHEY, CDR2 SVGEGT. This CDR3 contains 15 residues. V dropped 4 bases and J dropped 8; count of bases not matched to a gene: 10.